Sequencing of this TCR beta chain was carried out in a study of shared clonotypes between healthy human individuals. Overall study results and limits: Richness estimates generally favored naive over memory subsets. It was the non-shared clonotypes that had lower generation probabilities than clonotypes shared by all four donors.

With respect to this clone: What it binds is unknown.

This CDR3 region has 15 residues. Germline lookup yields CDR1 KGHSH and CDR2 LQKENI. Trimming cost V 0 bases and J 8 bases; bases outside gene matches: 5. This table comes from immunoSEQ multiplex PCR, and its TCRdb copy is limited to in-frame clones, with some not included. The sample holds about 710,000 clones, 72% seen once. The sequenced sample was memory CD4+ T cells sorted from blood. The subset is: CD45RA-negative fraction. This sequence joins TRBV18 and TRBJ2-3; 10 positions agree with TRBD2. The TCR originated in a young woman in good health. The CDR3 nucleotides read TGTGCCAGCTCACCACCAAGCGGGAGGGAAAGTACGCAGTATTTT. It encodes CASSPPSGRESTQYF.